Following are 29 T cell receptor beta chains from one sample sequenced in a study of T cells in Graves' hyperthyroidism and ophthalmopathy. The CDR3 regions of TCR beta were amplified from RNA transcripts. With the HTBI primer set, the TCR CDR3 went through a first round of RT-PCR. TCRdb re-derived calls from the multiplex PCR reads in MiXCR, one entry per CDR3 protein. The table lists 360,000 or so distinct CDR3 sequences, 19% of them singletons, with about 3.7% in the top ten. The sample consisted of blood. The receptors were sampled from a woman younger than 30 with Graves' hyperthyroidism.

The chain is built from TRBV30 and TRBJ2-5, with TRBD2 identical over 10 bases. The CDR3 has 15 residues. Losses at the gene ends were 3 bases for V and 5 bases for J; bases not matched to a gene: 9. Germline loops: CDR1 GTSNPN, CDR2 SVGIG (reference sequence). The chain's CDR3 is CAWSGRAGGMETQYF. CDR3 coding DNA: TGTGCCTGGAGCGGCCGAGCGGGGGGGATGGAGACCCAGTACTTC.

This clonotype was found many times. V and J are TRBV12-3 or TRBV12-4 and TRBJ1-5, with D tentatively TRBD1 (5 bases). This CDR3 contains 13 residues. Trimming shortened V by 6 bases and J by 4 bases, and 10 bases separated the two germline ends. The CDR3 protein is CASRRGFNQPQHF. DNA for the CDR3: TGTGCCAGCAGAAGGGGCTTTAATCAGCCCCAGCATTTT.

This clonotype was observed many times. The rearrangement links TRBV5-1 to TRBJ1-2, with TRBD1 identical over 8 bases. This CDR3 has 18 amino acids. Germline V gene data show CDR1 as SGHRS and CDR2 as YFSETQ. J lost 0 bases, V lost 0 bases, and 10 bases had no gene match. The CDR3 DNA is TGCGCCAGCAGCTTGGGACCCCACAGGGGGTCTCCTAACTATGGCTACACCTTC. This sequence encodes CASSLGPHRGSPNYGYTF.

The J gene is TRBJ1-2, the V gene TRBV5-4; D remains unclear. Germline V gene sequence: CDR1 SGHNT, CDR2 YYREEE (reference sequence). Trimming took 3 bases from V and 3 from J, leaving 18 bases between them. The CDR3 has 16 residues. The CDR3 loop reads CASSSLSWAADYGYTF. The CDR3 DNA sequence: TGTGCCAGCAGCTCACTATCTTGGGCAGCGGACTATGGCTACACCTTC.

The rearrangement links TRBV28 to TRBJ1-6, with D possibly TRBD1 on 5 matching bases. Trimming pared 7 bases from V and 6 bases from J, leaving 10 bases between. The length of the CDR3 is 13 residues. Germline CDR1 MDHEN, CDR2 SYDVKM. The CDR3 loop reads CASTGVPNSPLHF. The CDR3 coding sequence is TGTGCCAGCACGGGGGTTCCTAATTCACCCCTCCACTTT.

The sample holds many counts of this clonotype. The rearrangement joins TRBV18 to TRBJ1-1; D not resolved. Germline V lookup: CDR1 KGHSH, CDR2 LQKENI. This CDR3 spans 15 amino acids. The V gene lost 3 bases and the J gene lost 3 bases, with 14 bases spanning the gap. The CDR3 here is CASSPGRGIDTEAFF. CDR3 sequence (DNA): TGTGCCAGCTCACCGGGTCGAGGGATCGACACTGAAGCTTTCTTT.

This clonotype was found many times. V gene TRBV24-1 combines with J gene TRBJ2-7; either TRBD1 or TRBD2 may fit D (5 bases each). Germline-derived CDR1 and CDR2 are KGHDR and SFDVKD. Trimming took 2 bases from V and 9 from J, leaving 13 bases between them. This CDR3 region has 13 residues. The chain's CDR3 is CATSDSGRGTQYF. In nucleotides, the CDR3 is TGTGCCACCAGTGATTCGGGACGGGGAACGCAGTACTTC.

This clonotype was counted a few times. The gene calls are TRBV30 and TRBJ1-1; 8 bases match TRBD1. This CDR3 spans 19 amino acids. The ends lost 0 bases at V and 4 bases at J; junction bases unmatched: 19. Germline V CDR1 and CDR2: GTSNPN, SVGIG (reference sequence). The CDR3 region is CAWSVFFGTGTNSGTEAFF. CDR3 nucleotide sequence: TGTGCCTGGAGTGTATTTTTCGGGACAGGAACAAATTCGGGCACTGAAGCTTTCTTT. Looking up the rest from reference TRBV30 and TRBJ1-1 gives the full variable domain: SQTIHQWPATLVQPVGSPLSLECTVEGTSNPNLYWYRQAAGRGLQLLFYSVGIGQISSEVPQNLSASRPQDRQFILSSKKLLLSDSGFYLCAWSVFFGTGTNSGTEAFFGQGTRLTVV.

This clonotype qualifies as medium-sized. The chain has TRBV12-5 and TRBJ1-2, with 9 bases aligning to TRBD1. Germline values: CDR1 LGHNT, CDR2 FRNRAP. The CDR3 covers 13 residues. J was trimmed by 4 bases and V by 9 bases; bases with no gene match: 6. The CDR3 protein is CARNRDRAYGYTF. The DNA of the CDR3 is TGTGCTAGAAACAGGGACAGGGCCTATGGCTACACCTTC.

This clonotype was seen more than once but under ten times. The genes are TRBV7-9 and TRBJ1-1; D remains ambiguous. V gave up 6 bases and J gave up 8 bases, with 13 bases separating them. Germline lookup yields CDR1 SEHNR and CDR2 FQNEAQ (reference sequence). The CDR3 loop spans 12 amino acids. CDR3: CASRPRRGEAFF. CDR3 bases: TGTGCCAGCAGACCCAGACGGGGAGAAGCTTTCTTT.

This clonotype came up many times. This chain connects TRBV6-5 to TRBJ1-1; D is unclear. The CDR3 runs to 14 residues. Germline V gene data show CDR1 as MNHEY and CDR2 as SVGAGI. Between the trimmed V and J ends, which lost 0 bases and 3 bases, there was a span of 8 bases. CDR3 coding DNA: TGTGCCAGCAGTTACTCAGGCGGATACACTGAAGCTTTCTTT. This translates into CASSYSGGYTEAFF.

The chain carries TRBV12-3 or TRBV12-4 and TRBJ1-2; a possible D gene is TRBD1 (6 bases). The CDR3 extends over 15 amino acids. V was clipped by 6 bases and J by 2 bases, with 16 bases between them. CDR3 residues: CASRTNQDSNYGYTF. The DNA for the CDR3 is TGTGCCAGCAGAACCAATCAGGACAGCAACTATGGCTACACCTTC.

In this sample, this clonotype turned up many times. The chain uses TRBV30 and TRBJ1-1; D may be TRBD1 (6 bases). This CDR3 has 12 residues. Trimming stripped 5 bases from V and 7 bases from J, with 14 bases between. Germline CDR1 GTSNPN, CDR2 SVGIG (reference sequence). For the CDR3, the DNA is TGTGCCTGGGAAACAGGGAGGGTTGAAGCTTTCTTT. Amino acids: CAWETGRVEAFF.

This clonotype appeared many times. V is TRBV9 and J is TRBJ2-7; no firm D call. Trimming removed 0 bases at V and 5 bases at J, with 9 bases between. This CDR3 contains 13 residues. Germline CDR1 SGDLS, CDR2 YYNGEE. CDR3 sequence: CASSVESRDEQYF. The CDR3 DNA follows: TGTGCCAGCAGCGTAGAGTCAAGGGACGAGCAGTACTTC.

V usage is TRBV9 and J usage is TRBJ2-7; 8 nucleotides agree with TRBD1. Per the germline V gene, CDR1 is SGDLS and CDR2 is YYNGEE. The CDR3 has 14 residues. J gave up 3 bases and V 4 bases, and 6 bases lay outside the gene matches. The CDR3, as DNA: TGTGCCAGCAGCCCGACGGACAGGGTCTACGAGCAGTACTTC. It yields the protein CASSPTDRVYEQYF.

Concerning this clonotype itself: This may stem from a read error, because a much larger clone lies one nucleotide away. The V and J genes are TRBV11-2 and TRBJ2-2; D might be TRBD2 (6 bases). The CDR3 is made up of 16 amino acids. The germline CDR1 and CDR2 sequences are SGHAT and FQNNGV. In DNA, the CDR3 is TGTGCCAGCAGCCCTCGACTAGTCCCGGGCACCGGGGAGCTGTTGTTT. It translates to CASSPRLVPGTGELLF.

The table lists this clonotype with many counts. This chain joins TRBV29-1 and TRBJ1-2; D is perhaps TRBD1 (6 bases). This CDR3 region has 12 residues. V was trimmed by 6 bases and J by 7 bases, leaving 15 bases between them. Germline assignment: CDR1 SQVTM and CDR2 ANQGSEA. The CDR3 loop is CSVERGGGGYTF. For the CDR3, the DNA is TGCAGCGTGGAACGTGGGGGCGGTGGCTACACCTTC.

This clonotype has ten or more counts. DNA of the CDR3: TGTGCCAGCAGGGACAGTTGGAACACTGAAGCTTTCTTT. Its translation: CASRDSWNTEAFF. The chain employs TRBV12-3 or TRBV12-4 and TRBJ1-1, with D possibly being TRBD1 (6 bases). This CDR3 has 13 amino acids. Deletions cut 6 bases from V and 1 base from J, with 9 bases between.

This sequence joins TRBV6-2 or TRBV6-3 and TRBJ2-7, with D possibly being TRBD1 (6 bases). Trimming cost V 0 bases and J 7 bases, with 13 bases left between them. Germline assignment: CDR1 MNHEY and CDR2 SVGEGT. CDR3 length equals 14 residues. DNA for the CDR3: TGTGCCAGCAGTTACTCGACAGGATTAAGTGAGCAGTACTTC. Protein product: CASSYSTGLSEQYF.

There are many counts of this clonotype. The chain is built from TRBV12-3 or TRBV12-4 and TRBJ1-3; maybe TRBD1 (5 bases). The CDR3 extends over 16 amino acids. Trimming pared 7 bases from V and 0 bases from J, leaving 16 bases between. CDR3 loop: CASKNSGPISGNTIYF. DNA for the CDR3: TGTGCCAGCAAGAACTCGGGACCCATCTCTGGAAACACCATATATTTT.

This clonotype was detected many times. V gene TRBV6-1 combines with J gene TRBJ1-2, with D tentatively TRBD1 (5 bases). The V end lost 8 bases, the J end lost 5 bases, and 15 bases lay between the germline ends. CDR3 size: 13 residues. From germline, CDR1 is MNHNS and CDR2 SASEGT. The CDR3 bases are TGTGCCAGCGGACTACAGGCGACGTATGGCTACACCTTC. Translating gives CASGLQATYGYTF.

The rearrangement joins TRBV5-1 to TRBJ1-6; D uncertain. This CDR3 comprises 13 residues. Trimming took off 2 bases at V and 9 bases at J, with 9 bases between the two ends. The germline CDR1 and CDR2 sequences are SGHRS and YFSETQ. CDR3: CASSFAVLSPLHF. The DNA of the CDR3 is TGCGCCAGCAGCTTTGCGGTCCTTTCACCCCTCCACTTT.

This clonotype was seen ten or more times. This rearrangement joins TRBV24-1 to TRBJ2-5, with D unclear. CDR3 length: 16 amino acids. The germline gives CDR1 KGHDR, CDR2 SFDVKD. Trimming removed 4 bases from V and 5 bases from J, with 19 bases in between. The CDR3 DNA reads as TGTGCCACCAGTGACAGTCCTCCGGGCCCGGCGGAGACCCAGTACTTC. This translates into CATSDSPPGPAETQYF.

This clonotype was recorded many times. The gene calls are TRBV28 and TRBJ2-2; 9 nucleotides match TRBD1. Germline V CDR1 and CDR2: MDHEN, SYDVKM. The CDR3 is made up of 16 amino acids. V dropped 4 bases and J dropped 5; count of bases not matched to a gene: 8. The CDR3, as DNA: TGTGCCAGCAGTTCAACAGGGGGCCGAGGAACCGGGGAGCTGTTTTTT. Protein sequence: CASSSTGGRGTGELFF.

CDR3 protein: CASSPRDRGDEETQYF. CDR3 nucleotides: TGTGCCAGCTCACCACGGGACAGGGGAGATGAGGAGACCCAGTACTTC. The chain employs TRBV18 and TRBJ2-5; 10 bases align to TRBD1. Germline V CDR1 and CDR2: KGHSH, LQKENI. The CDR3 has 16 residues. Trimming cost V 1 base and J 5 bases; bases outside gene matches: 7.

J is TRBJ1-1 and V is TRBV12-3 or TRBV12-4, with D maybe TRBD1 (5 bases). This CDR3 spans 17 amino acids. V was pared by 6 bases and J by 0 bases, with 20 bases between. The CDR3 coding sequence is TGTGCCAGCAGCCCGTGGTTTGGGGGATACATGAACACTGAAGCTTTCTTT. This gives the protein CASSPWFGGYMNTEAFF.

The table lists this clonotype with a count of one. The V and J genes are TRBV6-1 and TRBJ1-5, with D perhaps matching TRBD1 (6 bases). CDR1 is MNHNS and CDR2 is SASEGT in the germline V gene. The CDR3 is made up of 13 amino acids. V lost 5 bases and J 7 bases, leaving 12 bases between the germline ends. As DNA, the CDR3 is TGTGCCAGCAGTCGGACAGCAGGCCAGCCCCAGCATTTT. Encoded protein: CASSRTAGQPQHF.

This clonotype was seen at least ten times. The chain couples TRBV29-1 to TRBJ1-1; D is undetermined. Trimming cost V 2 bases and J 6 bases, with 4 bases left between them. Germline V gene data show CDR1 as SQVTM and CDR2 as ANQGSEA. There are 10 residues in the CDR3. CDR3 sequence (DNA): TGCAGCGTTGAAATAGCTGAAGCTTTCTTT. Its protein product is CSVEIAEAFF.

Many counts were recorded for this clonotype. The gene calls are TRBV20-1 and TRBJ1-5, with D possibly TRBD1 on 5 matching bases. Trimming removed 0 bases from V and 4 bases from J, with 13 bases in between. The germline gives CDR1 DFQATT, CDR2 SNEGSKA (reference sequence). The CDR3 has 15 amino acids. The CDR3 DNA follows: TGCAGTGCTAGAGATTTCGGCCAGGGAAATCAGCCCCAGCATTTT. The encoded protein is CSARDFGQGNQPQHF.